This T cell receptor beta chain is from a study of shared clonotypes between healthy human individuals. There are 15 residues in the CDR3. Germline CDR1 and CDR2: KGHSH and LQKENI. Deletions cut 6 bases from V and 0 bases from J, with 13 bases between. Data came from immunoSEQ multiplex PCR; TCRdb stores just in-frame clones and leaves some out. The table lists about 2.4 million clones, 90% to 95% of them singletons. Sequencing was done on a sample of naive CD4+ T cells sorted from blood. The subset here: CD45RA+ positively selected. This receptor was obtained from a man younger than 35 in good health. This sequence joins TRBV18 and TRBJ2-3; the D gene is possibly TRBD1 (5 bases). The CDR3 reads CASSAGSASTDTQYF. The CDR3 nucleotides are TGTGCCAGCTCCGCAGGGTCAGCTAGCACAGATACGCAGTATTTT.